What follows describes a single T cell receptor (beta chain). This clonotype was counted a few times. Its antigen target is currently unknown. No per-base quality is available; no much larger clone lies one base away. The cysteine opens and the phenylalanine closes a CDR3 of 13 amino acids. Only the CDR3 part of the read is kept: 39 bases, read in frame from the first base. The trim is 1 base for V and 11 bases for J, with a gap of 14 bases between the germline ends. The data stem from a study of response to subunit inactivated influenza vaccine (dated by TCRdb to the late 2010s). Regarding the complete study: Deep quantitative profiling of the T cell receptor repertoire was used in the study to follow responses to a trivalent subunit inactivated influenza vaccine.

The library was produced with RT-PCR. This sample was sequenced with an Illumina HiSeq 2500. TCRdb passed the public sequencing reads through fastp at Q25 and MiXCR, retaining productive beta sequences. Under each unique CDR3 protein, matching rows form one entry showing the most common genes and DNA. The sample data list about 650,000 distinct CDR3 sequences, and less than 20% of these were observed just once. The ten largest clones add up to around a tenth of the sample. What the study reported, not specific to this receptor: The authors proposed that each seasonal influenza vaccination may bring in only a limited number of new T cells.

This TCR derives from a man aged 50-60 years who received an inactivated influenza vaccine. Donor details come from another sample of the same person, matched by shared clones. The starting material was PBMCs from blood, obtained roughly 12 days after vaccination. The receptor chain draws on TRBV12-3 or TRBV12-4 and TRBJ1-1, and possibly TRBD1, on 5 matching bases. The DNA reads as follows: TGTGCCAGCAGTTTAGACGTGGGGGTGGTGGCTTTCTTT. Translated, this is CASSLDVGVVAFF.